Given below is one TCR beta chain in context. Its antigen remains unknown. The source of the sample is a study of T cell responses to AZD1222 COVID-19 vaccine. Broader study findings: Compared with day 0, the breadth and depth of the Spike-specific TCR repertoire rose significantly after two doses of AZD1222. Reportedly, nearly half of unique spike TCRs recognized epitopes outside B.1.351/B.1.1.7 mutations. Vaccine-associated CD4 TCRs ranged over spike, dominating at 160-218 and 743-854.

Measured with immunoSEQ multiplex PCR; TCRdb has only the in-frame clones, and not every one. The repertoire has 65,000 to 90,000 clones, less than 90% of them found once; the top ten carry approximately 7%. The V and J ends lost 5 bases and 1 base respectively, with 8 bases between them. CDR1 is MNHEY and CDR2 is SVGAGI in the germline V gene. This CDR3 region has 13 residues. The TCR originated in an adult in good health. Sequenced here: peripheral blood, sampled on day 0 of AZD1222 vaccination. The chain combines TRBV6-5 with TRBJ1-1; D unclear. CDR3 in DNA: TGTGCCAGCAGTCTCTCGGGGAACACTGAAGCTTTCTTT. This gives the protein CASSLSGNTEAFF.